These 24 T cell receptor beta chains came from one sample sequenced in a study of blood T cell repertoires in COVID-19. The assay was immunoSEQ multiplex PCR, and TCRdb's table has in-frame clones only and misses some. This sample carries roughly 250,000 clones, approximately 83% of them seen once, and the ten largest clones take roughly 14%. Source material: peripheral blood. The receptors come from a person between 65 and 79 years old with COVID-19, enrolled during active disease.

This clone was seen a handful of times. The chain links TRBV5-4 to TRBJ1-2, with TRBD1 matching 10 bases. With 4 bases clipped from V and 6 bases from J, the junction kept 3 bases outside the gene matches. Looked up from germline, CDR1 is SGHNT and CDR2 is YYREEE (reference sequence). This CDR3 has 13 residues. The DNA for the CDR3 is TGTGCCAGCAGCCGACAGGGGGCACATGGCTACACCTTC. Amino acids: CASSRQGAHGYTF.

A single count supports this clone. This rearrangement joins TRBV7-3 to TRBJ2-7; possible D gene TRBD2, 5 bases. CDR1 is SGHTA and CDR2 is FQGTGA in the germline V gene. The V and J ends lost 2 bases and 1 base respectively, with 15 bases between them. The CDR3 runs to 16 residues. The CDR3 DNA sequence: TGTGCCAGCAGCTTAGGGGTAACTAGGGATTCCTACGAGCAGTACTTC. Translating gives CASSLGVTRDSYEQYF. The full variable domain, its missing parts supplied by reference TRBV7-3 and TRBJ2-7, is GAGVSQTPSNKVTEKGKYVELRCDPISGHTALYWYRQSLGQGPEFLIYFQGTGAADDSGLPNDRFFAVRPEGSVSTLKIQRTERGDSAVYLCASSLGVTRDSYEQYFGPGTRLTVT.

Points on this clone: The junction does not match germline at one end; this may be a read error. The chain has TRBV7-9 and TRBJ2-3; no clear D. The length of the CDR3 is 12 residues. CDR1 SEHNR and CDR2 FQNEAQ come from the germline V gene (reference sequence). CDR3 in amino acids: CASSSITDMQYF. The CDR3 DNA is TGTGCCAGCAGCTCGATCACAGATATGCAGTATTTT.

The genes are TRBV6-2 or TRBV6-3 and TRBJ1-1; no reliable D call. Trimming pared 0 bases from V and 6 bases from J, leaving 5 bases between. This CDR3 has 12 amino acids. CDR1 is MNHEY and CDR2 is SVGEGT in the germline V gene. The CDR3: CASSYSESEAFF. The DNA for the CDR3 is TGTGCCAGCAGTTACTCGGAGTCTGAAGCTTTCTTT.

The chain recombines TRBV15 with TRBJ1-3; a weak D match, TRBD1 (6 bases). Trimming stripped 2 bases from V and 4 bases from J, with 12 bases between. From germline, CDR1 is LNHNV and CDR2 YYDKDF (reference sequence). The CDR3 runs to 15 residues. In DNA, the CDR3 is TGTGCCACCAGCAGATACTCAGGGGCAGGAAACACCATATATTTT. Residues: CATSRYSGAGNTIYF.

The chain couples TRBV7-2 to TRBJ2-7; 15 bases line up with TRBD2. The V segment lost 5 bases and the J segment 0 bases; nucleotides outside the gene matches: 8. Germline assignment: CDR1 SGHTA and CDR2 FQGNSA. The CDR3 has 18 residues. This CDR3 is CASSPPGLAGGSSYEQYF. CDR3 nucleotide sequence: TGTGCCAGCAGCCCCCCGGGACTAGCGGGAGGAAGCTCCTACGAGCAGTACTTC. The full variable domain, its missing parts supplied by reference TRBV7-2 and TRBJ2-7, is GAGVSQSPSNKVTEKGKDVELRCDPISGHTALYWYRQSLGQGLEFLIYFQGNSAPDKSGLPSDRFSAERTGGSVSTLTIQRTQQEDSAVYLCASSPPGLAGGSSYEQYFGPGTRLTVT.

This chain connects TRBV19 to TRBJ1-5; TRBD1 might be the D (6 bases). The germline CDR1 and CDR2 sequences are LNHDA and SQIVND (reference sequence). Trimming shortened V by 2 bases and J by 7 bases, and 12 bases separated the two germline ends. This CDR3 contains 14 residues. The DNA of the CDR3 is TGTGCCAGTAGTATACAGGGGCCGGAGCAGCCCCAGCATTTT. Translating it yields CASSIQGPEQPQHF.

This clone occurred a few times. The chain couples TRBV2 to TRBJ2-7; D gene uncertain. CDR1 is SNHLY and CDR2 is FYNNEI in the germline V gene. V was trimmed by 4 bases and J by 4 bases, leaving 5 bases between them. This CDR3 spans 11 amino acids. The CDR3 sequence is CASSVQYEQYF. CDR3 nucleotide sequence: TGTGCCAGCAGTGTACAGTACGAGCAGTACTTC.

The rearrangement joins TRBV14 to TRBJ2-7; 10 positions match TRBD2. The J segment lost 6 bases and the V segment lost 1 base, leaving 6 bases of the junction unmatched. Germline V lookup: CDR1 SGHDN, CDR2 FVKESK. There are 15 residues in the CDR3. Here the CDR3 reads CASSQVAGGFGEQYF. In DNA form, the CDR3 reads TGTGCCAGCAGCCAAGTAGCGGGGGGATTCGGCGAGCAGTACTTC.

Written as DNA, the CDR3 is TGTGCCAGTAGTACCCCCGTCATCGATCGCAGGTCTGGGGCCAACGTCCTGACTTTC. Translation gives CASSTPVIDRRSGANVLTF. The chain uses TRBV19 and TRBJ2-6; no clear D gene. Trimming left V 4 bases short and J 1 base short, with 20 bases between. The CDR3 is 19 amino acids. Germline V lookup: CDR1 LNHDA, CDR2 SQIVND (reference sequence).

This clone was detected only a few times. The chain combines TRBV6-2 or TRBV6-3 with TRBJ2-2; 10 positions match TRBD1. This CDR3 has 17 residues. V shed 2 bases and J 0 bases; nucleotides not matched to a gene: 3. Germline V gene data show CDR1 as MNHEY and CDR2 as SVGEGT. The CDR3: CASSYKGTGANTGELFF. CDR3 DNA sequence: TGTGCCAGCAGTTACAAGGGGACAGGGGCGAACACCGGGGAGCTGTTTTTT.

The chain uses TRBV5-1 and TRBJ2-6; possible D gene TRBD1, 6 bases. Trimming left V 5 bases short and J 1 base short, with 16 bases between. This CDR3 has 17 residues. In germline, CDR1 is SGHRS, CDR2 YFSETQ. This chain's CDR3 is CASSTGFMRSGANVLTF. CDR3 coding DNA: TGCGCCAGCAGTACAGGGTTTATGCGTTCTGGGGCCAACGTCCTGACTTTC.

The genes are TRBV5-5 and TRBJ2-7, with 13 bases lining up with TRBD2. Losses at the gene ends were 0 bases for V and 7 bases for J; bases not matched to a gene: 4. The CDR3 is made up of 15 amino acids. Germline V gene sequence: CDR1 SGHKS, CDR2 YYEKEE (reference sequence). The CDR3 DNA is TGTGCCAGCAGCTTGGGTGGACTAGCGGGAGAAGAGCAGTACTTC. It encodes CASSLGGLAGEEQYF.

This rearrangement joins TRBV12-3 or TRBV12-4 to TRBJ1-2, with D unresolved. The CDR3 is 12 residues long. Trimming stripped 6 bases from V and 8 bases from J, with 13 bases between. The CDR3 region has the DNA TGTGCCAGCAGCCCCGGGGTGGCAGGCTACACCTTC. This codes for CASSPGVAGYTF.

The rearrangement links TRBV7-2 to TRBJ1-4; perhaps TRBD1 as D (5 bases). Germline V lookup: CDR1 SGHTA, CDR2 FQGNSA. V lost 1 base to trimming and J lost 0 bases, with 9 bases between them. CDR3 size: 16 residues. The CDR3 loop is CASSLVQTATNEKLFF. CDR3 DNA sequence: TGTGCCAGCAGCTTAGTGCAGACAGCAACTAATGAAAAACTGTTTTTT. Variable domain in full (rest from reference TRBV7-2 and TRBJ1-4): GAGVSQSPSNKVTEKGKDVELRCDPISGHTALYWYRQSLGQGLEFLIYFQGNSAPDKSGLPSDRFSAERTGGSVSTLTIQRTQQEDSAVYLCASSLVQTATNEKLFFGSGTQLSVL.

This clone came up a few times. As DNA, the CDR3 is TGTGCCAGCAGCTTACGACGGGGGGGCCCGTACGAGCAGTACTTC. It encodes CASSLRRGGPYEQYF. The chain recombines TRBV7-3 with TRBJ2-7, with 8 bases lining up with TRBD2. V dropped 2 bases and J dropped 4; count of bases not matched to a gene: 7. The V gene's germline CDR1 is SGHTA and CDR2 FQGTGA. This CDR3 spans 15 amino acids.

The chain joins TRBV5-8 to TRBJ1-4, with D tentatively TRBD1 (5 bases). Trimming pared 2 bases from V and 11 bases from J, leaving 10 bases between. The CDR3 is 12 amino acids. CDR1 and CDR2 from the germline V gene are SGHTS and YDEGEE. The CDR3 nucleotides read TGTGCCAGCAGCTTCCCAGGGATGAAACTGTTTTTT. Its translation is CASSFPGMKLFF.

The chain uses TRBV19 and TRBJ2-3; maybe TRBD1 (6 bases). The germline gives CDR1 LNHDA, CDR2 SQIVND (reference sequence). There are 12 residues in the CDR3. V dropped 4 bases and J dropped 7 bases, with 9 bases sitting between them. The CDR3 sequence: CASSKWDNTQYF. CDR3 DNA: TGTGCCAGTAGTAAGTGGGACAATACGCAGTATTTT.

The chain is built from TRBV29-1 and TRBJ1-4; weak D call: TRBD1 (6 bases). CDR1 SQVTM and CDR2 ANQGSEA come from the germline V gene. This CDR3 has 16 amino acids. V lost 7 bases, J lost 4 bases, and 22 bases lay in between. CDR3 loop: CSARNPGDISNEKLFF. The CDR3 bases are TGCAGCGCCCGCAACCCCGGGGACATAAGTAATGAAAAACTGTTTTTT. The full variable domain, completed using reference TRBV29-1 and TRBJ1-4, is SAVISQKPSRDICQRGTSLTIQCQVDSQVTMMFWYRQQPGQSLTLIATANQGSEATYESGFVIDKFPISRPNLTFSTLTVSNMSPEDSSIYLCSARNPGDISNEKLFFGSGTQLSVL.

The V gene is TRBV9, the J gene TRBJ2-5; no clear D gene. The CDR3 has 16 amino acids. V was clipped by 1 base and J by 1 base, with 14 bases between them. The germline V gene encodes CDR1 SGDLS and CDR2 YYNGEE. The CDR3 DNA reads TGTGCCAGCAGCGTACAGGCAGTCGACCTCCAAGAGACCCAGTACTTC. It is translated as CASSVQAVDLQETQYF.

The chain couples TRBV6-1 to TRBJ1-1; D call uncertain. Trimming took 5 bases from V and 1 from J, leaving 8 bases between them. Per germline, CDR1 MNHNS and CDR2 SASEGT. CDR3 size: 13 residues. CDR3 loop: CASSSQWNTEAFF. The CDR3 DNA is TGTGCCAGCAGTTCCCAGTGGAACACTGAAGCTTTCTTT.

This clone was seen a few times. This rearrangement joins TRBV2 to TRBJ2-7; weak D call: TRBD1 (6 bases). Germline loops: CDR1 SNHLY, CDR2 FYNNEI. Trimming shortened V by 2 bases and J by 1 base, and 15 bases separated the two germline ends. The CDR3 covers 16 residues. As DNA, the CDR3 is TGTGCCAGCAGTGAATTAACAGGGTATCGGTCCTACGAGCAGTACTTC. Its translation is CASSELTGYRSYEQYF.

This rearrangement joins TRBV29-1 to TRBJ2-5; D gene ambiguous. The length of the CDR3 is 10 residues. Germline V gene lookup returns CDR1 SQVTM and CDR2 ANQGSEA. Trimming took off 2 bases at V and 5 bases at J, with 3 bases between the two ends. The CDR3 DNA reads TGCAGCGTTGAACGGGAGACCCAGTACTTC. Residues: CSVERETQYF.

V gene TRBV5-1 combines with J gene TRBJ2-7, with D perhaps TRBD1 (5 bases). The CDR3 sequence is 15 residues long. Germline V gene sequence: CDR1 SGHRS, CDR2 YFSETQ. V dropped 0 bases and J dropped 4 bases, with 14 bases sitting between them. The CDR3 DNA reads TGCGCCAGCAGCTTGGGGACACATCCCACATACGAGCAGTACTTC. Protein product: CASSLGTHPTYEQYF.